This TCR beta chain was sequenced during a study of neoadjuvant anti-PD-1 for oral cavity cancer. Sequenced by immunoSEQ multiplex PCR; TCRdb stores in-frame clones only, minus some. Of some 15,000 clones listed, roughly 70% are singletons. Germline V gene sequence: CDR1 SGHRS, CDR2 YFSETQ. This CDR3 region has 13 residues. Trimming stripped 7 bases from V and 6 bases from J, with 16 bases between. The clonotype originates from a person between 35 and 79 years old with oral cavity squamous cell carcinoma. The gene calls are TRBV5-1 and TRBJ2-5, with D perhaps TRBD2 (5 bases). This specimen was PBMCs, taken before nivolumab (anti-PD-1) treatment. The chain's CDR3 is CASRGDLGQTQYF. CDR3 in DNA: TGCGCCAGCCGGGGAGACCTGGGCCAGACCCAGTACTTC.